This T cell receptor (beta chain) was captured in a study of beta chain features in type 1 diabetes. V shed 1 base, J shed 8 bases, and the junction held 8 bases outside the gene matches. The CDR3 is 15 amino acids. Germline CDR1 is SGHRS and CDR2 is YFSETQ. The investigators reverse transcribed all of the isolated RNA, so they sequenced expressed TCRB transcripts. The assay was immunoSEQ multiplex PCR, and TCRdb's table has in-frame clones only and misses some. The table lists around 500,000 clones, about an eighth of them singletons. This clone has only a few counts. This rearrangement joins TRBV5-1 to TRBJ2-1, with 8 nucleotides matching TRBD1. The receptor was isolated from a woman aged 18-30 years in good health. The material sequenced was naive CD4+ T cells from blood. The CDR3 DNA sequence: TGCGCCAGCAGCTTGTACGTCAGGGGGCACGATGAGCAGTTCTTC. Protein product: CASSLYVRGHDEQFF.